This T cell receptor beta chain was captured in a study of T cells in tumors and immune-related adverse events. Sequencing was performed with immunoSEQ multiplex PCR; in TCRdb, only in-frame clones are kept and a portion is missing. The profile covers several thousand clones, with 94% appearing a single time and about 2.4% taken by the ten largest. Trimming stripped 0 bases from V and 4 bases from J, with 0 bases between. The CDR3 length is 11 residues. Germline CDR1 SGHTS, CDR2 YDEGEE. The chain carries TRBV5-8 and TRBJ2-3; D unclear. The clonotype was recovered from a female donor with metastatic renal cell carcinoma. Sequences were derived from lymph node tissue, sampled from a patient treated with anti-PD-1 therapy. CDR3 residues: CASSLADTQYF. Here the CDR3 DNA reads TGTGCCAGCAGCTTGGCAGATACGCAGTATTTT.